This passage covers 18 T cell receptor beta chains from one sample sequenced in a study of OX40 agonist ivuxolimab in advanced cancers. This table comes from immunoSEQ multiplex PCR, and its TCRdb copy is limited to in-frame clones, with some not included. The table includes about 64,000 clones, around 80% detected once. The sequencing used CD4+ or CD8+ T cells sorted from blood, collected in a trial of the OX40 agonist ivuxolimab. The receptor source for this set is an adult with an advanced solid tumor such as melanoma, head and neck, liver or kidney cancer.

V usage is TRBV5-1 and J usage is TRBJ1-2; D might be TRBD1 (6 bases). V lost 2 bases and J lost 4, with 15 bases in between. In germline, CDR1 is SGHRS, CDR2 YFSETQ. This CDR3 contains 15 residues. CDR3 sequence: CASSLLQGPSYGYTF. The DNA for the CDR3 is TGCGCCAGCAGCTTACTACAGGGACCAAGCTATGGCTACACCTTC.

This clone was counted a single time. The chain carries TRBV6-4 and TRBJ1-2, with D unresolved. Between the trimmed V and J ends, which lost 2 bases and 2 bases, there was a span of 3 bases. The CDR3 sequence is 12 residues long. Per germline, CDR1 MRHNA and CDR2 SNTAGT. CDR3 DNA: TGTGCCAGCAGTGACGGAAACTATGGCTACACCTTC. Protein product: CASSDGNYGYTF.

This clone came up once. The chain recombines TRBV6-1 with TRBJ1-5; D remains ambiguous. V lost 2 bases to trimming and J lost 1 base, with 6 bases between them. CDR1 MNHNS and CDR2 SASEGT come from the germline V gene. This CDR3 region has 14 residues. CDR3 protein: CASSEPGSNQPQHF. The CDR3 coding sequence is TGTGCCAGCAGTGAACCCGGAAGCAATCAGCCCCAGCATTTT.

The chain combines TRBV5-6 with TRBJ1-2; D unclear. This CDR3 contains 14 residues. Trimming took off 9 bases at V and 1 base at J, with 16 bases between the two ends. Germline V gene data show CDR1 as SGHDT and CDR2 as YYEEEE. CDR3 residues: CATAPEANNYGYTF. For the CDR3, the DNA is TGTGCCACCGCCCCGGAGGCAAATAACTATGGCTACACCTTC.

The chain uses TRBV19 and TRBJ2-7; 16 nucleotides align to TRBD2. CDR1 and CDR2 (germline): LNHDA, SQIVND (reference sequence). CDR3 length: 17 amino acids. V trimming: 6 bases; J trimming: 4 bases; junction bases outside the gene matches: 9. CDR3 protein: CASSSSGLAGGPYEQYF. CDR3 DNA sequence: TGTGCCAGTAGCTCATCGGGACTAGCGGGAGGGCCATACGAGCAGTACTTC.

The V call is TRBV19, the J call TRBJ2-7; D uncertain. The CDR3 spans 17 residues. V gave up 0 bases and J gave up 2 bases, with 17 bases separating them. Germline lookup yields CDR1 LNHDA and CDR2 SQIVND (reference sequence). The chain's CDR3 is CASSIDGRTGATYEQYF. The DNA of the CDR3 is TGTGCCAGTAGTATAGATGGTAGGACGGGCGCAACCTACGAGCAGTACTTC.

The chain is built from TRBV2 and TRBJ1-2, with D unclear. CDR3 length equals 15 residues. Germline CDR1 is SNHLY and CDR2 is FYNNEI. V was shortened by 2 bases and J by 1 base, with 11 bases between the two germline ends. This chain's CDR3 is CASSEMIYDNYGYTF. CDR3 in DNA: TGTGCCAGCAGTGAAATGATATACGATAACTATGGCTACACCTTC.

CDR3 nucleotides: TGTGCCAGCAGCTGGGACAGCCCATTCTACGAGCAGTACTTC. Translated, it gives CASSWDSPFYEQYF. The chain joins TRBV7-3 to TRBJ2-7; TRBD1 matches at 7 bases. This CDR3 is 14 amino acids long. The V segment lost 4 bases and the J segment 3 bases; nucleotides outside the gene matches: 6. The V gene's germline CDR1 is SGHTA and CDR2 FQGTGA.

The chain is built from TRBV7-9 and TRBJ1-3; a possible D gene is TRBD1 (6 bases). There are 15 residues in the CDR3. Looked up from germline, CDR1 is SEHNR and CDR2 is FQNEAQ (reference sequence). Trimming pared 7 bases from V and 0 bases from J, leaving 13 bases between. CDR3 sequence: CASKLEGGSGNTIYF. In DNA, the CDR3 is TGTGCCAGCAAGCTTGAAGGGGGCTCTGGAAACACCATATATTTT.

This rearrangement joins TRBV9 to TRBJ2-7, with 7 positions matching TRBD1. The CDR3 runs to 15 residues. Trimming removed 4 bases from V and 0 bases from J; junction bases left unmatched: 7. Germline CDR1 reads SGDLS; CDR2 reads YYNGEE. CDR3 coding DNA: TGTGCCAGCAGCTCAACGACAGGGAGCTCCTACGAGCAGTACTTC. The encoded protein is CASSSTTGSSYEQYF.

This clone has more than one count but fewer than ten. J is TRBJ2-2 and V is TRBV29-1; 7 bases agree with TRBD1. Per the germline V gene, CDR1 is SQVTM and CDR2 is ANQGSEA. With 6 bases clipped from V and 4 bases from J, the junction kept 5 bases outside the gene matches. The CDR3 sequence is 13 residues long. The CDR3 is CSVAGTATGELFF. The CDR3 nucleotides read TGCAGCGTGGCCGGGACAGCCACCGGGGAGCTGTTTTTT.

This clone appeared once. The J gene is TRBJ2-7, the V gene TRBV19; D is unclear. Germline CDR1 LNHDA, CDR2 SQIVND (reference sequence). V was trimmed by 3 bases and J by 5 bases, leaving 11 bases between them. This CDR3 spans 13 amino acids. The CDR3 loop reads CASSMSSANEQYF. In DNA, the CDR3 is TGTGCCAGTAGTATGTCCTCGGCTAACGAGCAGTACTTC.

V usage is TRBV5-1 and J usage is TRBJ2-5; D is possibly TRBD1 (5 bases). This CDR3 comprises 13 residues. Germline loops: CDR1 SGHRS, CDR2 YFSETQ. The V and J ends lost 4 bases and 9 bases respectively, with 16 bases between them. As DNA, the CDR3 is TGCGCCAGCAGCACAGGAGAGCCTGGGGCCCAGTACTTC. As protein: CASSTGEPGAQYF.

CDR3 in amino acids: CASSVGTTDTQYF. CDR3 nucleotide sequence: TGTGCCAGCAGCGTAGGAACTACGGATACGCAGTATTTT. The chain links TRBV9 to TRBJ2-3; no clear D. Trimming stripped 0 bases from V and 6 bases from J, with 8 bases between. From germline, CDR1 is SGDLS and CDR2 YYNGEE. This CDR3 comprises 13 residues.

The rearrangement links TRBV11-3 to TRBJ2-2; 7 bases match TRBD2. Germline V gives CDR1 SGHNT, CDR2 YENEEA. CDR3 size: 15 residues. With V trimmed by 1 base and J by 4 bases, 3 bases remained unmatched. The CDR3 spells CASSLASGSTGELFF. The CDR3 DNA reads TGTGCCAGCAGCTTAGCTAGCGGAAGCACCGGGGAGCTGTTTTTT.

This chain uses TRBV7-9 with TRBJ2-1; TRBD1 aligns across 9 bases. V gave up 5 bases and J gave up 6 bases; unmatched junction bases: 11. The CDR3 covers 16 residues. From germline, CDR1 is SEHNR and CDR2 FQNEAQ (reference sequence). The CDR3 sequence is CASSQVGQGSTNEQFF. CDR3 sequence (DNA): TGTGCCAGCAGCCAAGTAGGACAGGGGAGCACCAATGAGCAGTTCTTC. Full variable domain (rest looked up from reference TRBV7-9 and TRBJ2-1): DTGVSQNPRHKITKRGQNVTFRCDPISEHNRLYWYRQTLGQGPEFLTYFQNEAQLEKSRLLSDRFSAERPKGSFSTLEIQRTEQGDSAMYLCASSQVGQGSTNEQFFGPGTRLTVL.

The genes are TRBV5-1 and TRBJ1-4; D might be TRBD1 (5 bases). CDR3 length equals 13 residues. Germline CDR1 and CDR2: SGHRS and YFSETQ. With 4 bases removed from V and 7 bases from J, the gap between germline ends came to 11 bases. The CDR3 DNA sequence: TGCGCCAGCAGCGGGGGATGGGGTGAAAAACTGTTTTTT. Its translation: CASSGGWGEKLFF.

Written as DNA, the CDR3 is TGCAGCGTTGAAGAGCCTAGGGGGAGGGATGGCTACACCTTC. Translating it yields CSVEEPRGRDGYTF. The J gene is TRBJ1-2, the V gene TRBV29-1; D might be TRBD1 (6 bases). Deletions cut 0 bases from V and 6 bases from J, with 14 bases between. The CDR3 has 14 amino acids. Germline V gene lookup returns CDR1 SQVTM and CDR2 ANQGSEA.